Following are 22 T cell receptor beta chains from one sample sequenced in a study of response to subunit inactivated influenza vaccine. From the RT-PCR reads, TCRdb called clonotypes with MiXCR, one entry per CDR3 protein. The data show under 850,000 distinct CDR3 sequences, under 20% seen once. The sequencing here drew on PBMCs from blood, taken roughly 5 days after vaccination. These receptors were taken from a man in his forties or fifties who received an inactivated influenza vaccine.

The sample holds many counts of this clonotype. The chain employs TRBV20-1 and TRBJ2-7; D remains ambiguous. Germline loops: CDR1 DFQATT, CDR2 SNEGSKA (reference sequence). The CDR3 has 11 amino acids. Trimming removed 1 base from V and 9 bases from J, with 10 bases in between. The CDR3 DNA sequence: TGCAGTGCTAGAGTGGCGGAGCGGCAGTACTTC. Protein: CSARVAERQYF.

This clonotype was seen a few times. The genes are TRBV20-1 and TRBJ2-1; 12 bases line up with TRBD2. Losses at the gene ends were 6 bases for V and 1 base for J; bases not matched to a gene: 10. CDR1 and CDR2 from the germline V gene are DFQATT and SNEGSKA (reference sequence). The CDR3 length is 17 residues. CDR3 amino acids: CSALRPTSGGSYNEQFF. The DNA for the CDR3 is TGCAGTGCACTCCGTCCGACTAGCGGGGGTTCCTACAATGAGCAGTTCTTC.

A few counts support this clonotype. V is TRBV29-1 and J is TRBJ2-1; D is perhaps TRBD1 (6 bases). From germline, CDR1 is SQVTM and CDR2 ANQGSEA. Trimming removed 5 bases at V and 0 bases at J, with 14 bases between. The CDR3 extends over 15 amino acids. The CDR3 spells CSVKGVFSSYNEQFF. The CDR3, as DNA: TGCAGCGTTAAGGGGGTGTTTAGCTCCTACAATGAGCAGTTCTTC.

The V gene is TRBV12-3 or TRBV12-4, the J gene TRBJ1-5; 7 bases are shared with TRBD1. The J segment lost 0 bases and the V segment lost 6 bases, leaving 5 bases of the junction unmatched. The CDR3 length is 15 residues. CDR3 bases: TGTGCCAGCAGACAGGGGTCGGATAGCAATCAGCCCCAGCATTTT. Its translation: CASRQGSDSNQPQHF.

This clonotype was counted at least ten times. The chain carries TRBV9 and TRBJ2-2; TRBD2 aligns across 9 bases. The germline gives CDR1 SGDLS, CDR2 YYNGEE. The CDR3 totals 14 residues. The junction had 0 bases not matched to a gene; V was cut back by 5 bases and J by 1 base. The CDR3 sequence is CASRLAGNTGELFF. The CDR3 bases are TGTGCCAGCAGACTAGCGGGGAACACCGGGGAGCTGTTTTTT.

This rearrangement joins TRBV27 to TRBJ2-2; D is tentatively TRBD1 or TRBD2 (5 bases each). This CDR3 is built from 14 residues. Germline V gene lookup returns CDR1 MNHEY and CDR2 SMNVEV (reference sequence). V gave up 8 bases and J gave up 3 bases, with 13 bases separating them. The CDR3 spells CASGTAVYTGELFF. Here the CDR3 DNA reads TGTGCCAGCGGGACCGCAGTATACACCGGGGAGCTGTTTTTT.

V is TRBV30 and J is TRBJ2-3; 14 bases match TRBD2. From germline, CDR1 is GTSNPN and CDR2 SVGIG (reference sequence). J lost 6 bases, V lost 3 bases, and 5 bases had no gene match. The CDR3 covers 15 residues. DNA for the CDR3: TGTGCCTGGAGAAAAGGGACTAGCGGGAGTGATACGCAGTATTTT. Translating gives CAWRKGTSGSDTQYF.

Ten or more counts support this clonotype. V usage is TRBV20-1 and J usage is TRBJ1-1; 8 bases align to TRBD1. V lost 2 bases, J lost 1 base, and 6 bases stayed unmatched. This CDR3 comprises 15 residues. Germline CDR1 and CDR2: DFQATT and SNEGSKA (reference sequence). The CDR3 spells CSARRQGRGNTEAFF. The CDR3 DNA reads as TGCAGTGCTAGACGACAGGGGAGGGGGAACACTGAAGCTTTCTTT.

Ten or more counts support this clonotype. V is TRBV20-1 and J is TRBJ2-1; a weak D match, TRBD2 (6 bases). The CDR3 covers 14 residues. Germline V lookup: CDR1 DFQATT, CDR2 SNEGSKA (reference sequence). V lost 2 bases to trimming and J lost 5 bases, with 13 bases between them. CDR3 residues: CSARMPGLDNEQFF. CDR3 DNA: TGCAGTGCTAGAATGCCGGGACTTGACAATGAGCAGTTCTTC.

CDR3 sequence (DNA): TGCAGCGTTGAAGATCGGCGGGGACAGGCCTACAATGAGCAGTTCTTC. Its translation: CSVEDRRGQAYNEQFF. V gene TRBV29-1 combines with J gene TRBJ2-1; 8 nucleotides agree with TRBD1. CDR3 size: 16 residues. V shed 0 bases, J shed 2 bases, and the junction held 6 bases outside the gene matches. The germline gives CDR1 SQVTM, CDR2 ANQGSEA.

This clonotype was detected a few times. The chain links TRBV12-3 or TRBV12-4 to TRBJ1-6; D unresolved. The CDR3 runs 13 residues. The germline V and J ends were trimmed by 6 bases and 10 bases, with 13 bases remaining between them. In nucleotides, the CDR3 is TGTGCCAGCAGATCCGTAGGCGGGTCACCCCTCCACTTT. Translation: CASRSVGGSPLHF.

This chain joins TRBV6-2 or TRBV6-3 and TRBJ2-6; D is unresolved. Germline assignment: CDR1 MNHEY and CDR2 SVGEGT. V gave up 2 bases and J gave up 0 bases, with 11 bases separating them. The CDR3 loop spans 17 amino acids. The CDR3 loop is CASSYNAIGSGANVLTF. CDR3 DNA: TGTGCCAGCAGTTACAACGCAATTGGCTCTGGGGCCAACGTCCTGACTTTC.

The chain links TRBV10-3 to TRBJ2-3; no clear D. This CDR3 comprises 14 residues. V dropped 4 bases and J dropped 0 bases, with 8 bases sitting between them. Germline values: CDR1 ENHRY, CDR2 SYGVKD. CDR3 residues: CAISGPDSTDTQYF. DNA of the CDR3: TGTGCCATCAGTGGTCCAGATAGCACAGATACGCAGTATTTT.

This clonotype showed up just a few times. The genes are TRBV28 and TRBJ1-1; D might be TRBD1 (6 bases). There are 15 residues in the CDR3. Germline-derived CDR1 and CDR2 are MDHEN and SYDVKM. Trimming removed 5 bases from V and 2 bases from J, with 15 bases in between. CDR3 residues: CASSNTPGDNTEAFF. In DNA, the CDR3 is TGTGCCAGCAGTAATACTCCAGGGGACAACACTGAAGCTTTCTTT.

The chain couples TRBV4-2 to TRBJ2-1; D may be TRBD1 or TRBD2 (5 bases each). This CDR3 has 13 residues. Per the germline V gene, CDR1 is LGHNA and CDR2 is YNFKEQ. V lost 9 bases and J 9 bases, leaving 18 bases between the germline ends. Here the CDR3 DNA reads TGTGCCAGGAGACCCGGGACCGTCTGTGAGCAGTTCTTC. It translates to CARRPGTVCEQFF.

Only a few counts were recorded for this clonotype. The rearrangement joins TRBV20-1 to TRBJ2-5, with D unresolved. CDR3 length: 12 residues. From germline, CDR1 is DFQATT and CDR2 SNEGSKA (reference sequence). V lost 3 bases to trimming and J lost 3 bases, with 8 bases between them. The chain's CDR3 is CSARASEETQYF. The CDR3, as DNA: TGCAGTGCTAGGGCCTCGGAAGAGACCCAGTACTTC.

Only a few counts were recorded for this clonotype. V usage is TRBV6-1 and J usage is TRBJ2-5, with unresolved D. CDR1 is MNHNS and CDR2 is SASEGT in the germline V gene. The CDR3 sequence is 15 residues long. V lost 6 bases to trimming and J lost 0 bases, with 14 bases between them. CDR3 in DNA: TGTGCCAGCAGCCACACCGGTGGGTACCAAGAGACCCAGTACTTC. This gives the protein CASSHTGGYQETQYF.

This clonotype was seen a few times. This sequence joins TRBV29-1 and TRBJ2-7; 10 bases fit TRBD1. Germline V gives CDR1 SQVTM, CDR2 ANQGSEA. V lost 6 bases and J lost 6; bases outside the gene matches: 8. This CDR3 is built from 13 residues. As DNA, the CDR3 is TGCAGCGTGGCTGACAGGGGGCGGTCCGAGCAGTACTTC. It specifies CSVADRGRSEQYF.

The rearrangement joins TRBV7-2 to TRBJ2-1; no firm D call. The CDR3 totals 13 residues. Trimming took off 3 bases at V and 7 bases at J, with 10 bases between the two ends. Germline V gene sequence: CDR1 SGHTA, CDR2 FQGNSA. CDR3 DNA: TGTGCCAGCAGCTTTTCTACTGGGAATGAGCAGTTCTTC. Translation: CASSFSTGNEQFF. The full variable domain, its missing parts supplied by reference TRBV7-2 and TRBJ2-1, is GAGVSQSPSNKVTEKGKDVELRCDPISGHTALYWYRQSLGQGLEFLIYFQGNSAPDKSGLPSDRFSAERTGGSVSTLTIQRTQQEDSAVYLCASSFSTGNEQFFGPGTRLTVL.

This clonotype was detected ten times or more. The rearrangement uses TRBV12-3 or TRBV12-4 and TRBJ2-1, with 7 bases lining up with TRBD1. Trimming at V came to 6 bases and at J to 4 bases, leaving 6 bases not matched to a gene. This CDR3 comprises 14 residues. CDR3 DNA: TGTGCCAGCAGGGCCTCGACAGGGTACAATGAGCAGTTCTTC. Its protein is CASRASTGYNEQFF.

The chain carries TRBV11-2 and TRBJ1-4, with 7 bases aligning to TRBD1. V lost 4 bases to trimming and J lost 8 bases; unmatched junction nucleotides: 10. Germline V gives CDR1 SGHAT, CDR2 FQNNGV. This CDR3 region has 15 residues. The CDR3 region has the DNA TGTGCCAGCAGCTCAGAGACAGGGTTATGGGAAAAACTGTTTTTT. It specifies CASSSETGLWEKLFF.

This clonotype was counted between two and nine times. V is TRBV5-1 and J is TRBJ1-2; D gene ambiguous. This CDR3 has 14 residues. With 0 bases removed from V and 3 bases from J, the gap between germline ends came to 9 bases. Looked up from germline, CDR1 is SGHRS and CDR2 is YFSETQ. The CDR3 nucleotides are TGCGCCAGCAGCTTGGACTCCCAGCACTATGGCTACACCTTC. Translating gives CASSLDSQHYGYTF.